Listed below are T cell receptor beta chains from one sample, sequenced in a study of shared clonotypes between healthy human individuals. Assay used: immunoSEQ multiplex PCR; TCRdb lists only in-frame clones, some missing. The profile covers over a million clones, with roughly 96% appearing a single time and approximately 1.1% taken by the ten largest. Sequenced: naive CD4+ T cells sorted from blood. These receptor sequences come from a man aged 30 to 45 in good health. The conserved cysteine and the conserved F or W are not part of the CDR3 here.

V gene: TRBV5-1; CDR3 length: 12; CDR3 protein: ASSLGTPPDTQY
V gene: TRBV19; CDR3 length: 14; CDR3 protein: ASSPRTAYSNQPQH
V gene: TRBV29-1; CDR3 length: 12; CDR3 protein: SAKAGVGAETQY
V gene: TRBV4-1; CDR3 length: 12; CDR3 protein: ASSQDWEREKLF
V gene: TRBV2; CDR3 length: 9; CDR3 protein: ASSDWGEQY
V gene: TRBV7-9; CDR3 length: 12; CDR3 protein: ASSEAGGRNEQF
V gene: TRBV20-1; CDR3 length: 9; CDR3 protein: SAIPLNEQF
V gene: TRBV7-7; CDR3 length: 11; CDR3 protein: ASSLNSNSPLH
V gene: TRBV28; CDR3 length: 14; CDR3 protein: ASSLHQTTGANVLT
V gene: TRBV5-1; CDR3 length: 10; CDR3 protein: ASRDLGGELF
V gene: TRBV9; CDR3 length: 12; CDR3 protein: ASSFGALGETQY
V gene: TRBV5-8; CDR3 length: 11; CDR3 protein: ASSLIGAYEQY
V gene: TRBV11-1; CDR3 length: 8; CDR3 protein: ASARDTIY
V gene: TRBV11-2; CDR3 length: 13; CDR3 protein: ASSFSVGPSEKLF
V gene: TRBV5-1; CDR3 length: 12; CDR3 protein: ASSEPGAEEKLF
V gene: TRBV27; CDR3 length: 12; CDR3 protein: ASSLMRENTEAF
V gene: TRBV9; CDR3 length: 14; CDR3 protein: ASSVAIGTGFHEQY
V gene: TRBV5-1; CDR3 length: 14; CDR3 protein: ASSWEVAGNSYEQY
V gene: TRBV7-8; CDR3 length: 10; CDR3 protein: ASSSSRWPQH
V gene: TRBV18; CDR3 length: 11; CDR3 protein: ASSPRAVETQY
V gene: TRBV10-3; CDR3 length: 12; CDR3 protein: ATNPQGATQPQH
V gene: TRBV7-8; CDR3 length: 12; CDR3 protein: ASSLVTREWEQF
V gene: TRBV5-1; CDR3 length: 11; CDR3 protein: ASALAGAYEQY
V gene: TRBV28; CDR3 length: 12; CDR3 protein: ASSVIRGQETQY
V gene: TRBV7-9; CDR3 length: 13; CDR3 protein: ASTKQGVGPDTQY
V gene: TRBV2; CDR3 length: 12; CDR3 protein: ASSEDRGVEKLF
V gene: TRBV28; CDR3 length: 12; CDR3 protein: ASIDSRRTGELF
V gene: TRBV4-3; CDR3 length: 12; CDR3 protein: ASSQEQGTGELF
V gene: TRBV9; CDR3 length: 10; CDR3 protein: ASSVEDYGYT
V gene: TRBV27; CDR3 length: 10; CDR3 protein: ASSPPTNIQY
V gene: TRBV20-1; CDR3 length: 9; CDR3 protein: SGRLPDTQY
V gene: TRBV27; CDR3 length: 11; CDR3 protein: ASSSGHHYEQY
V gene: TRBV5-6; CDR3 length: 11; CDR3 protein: ASSLKGPYEQY
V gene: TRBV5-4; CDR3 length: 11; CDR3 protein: ASSLVGAETQY
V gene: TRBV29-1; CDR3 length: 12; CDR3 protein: SVRSGRPQETQY
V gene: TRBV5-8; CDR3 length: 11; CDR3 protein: ASSFRVDDIQY
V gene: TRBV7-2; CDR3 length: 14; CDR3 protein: ASSLPGQGGSYEQY
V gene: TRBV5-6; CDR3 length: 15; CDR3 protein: ASSFFWSEGSEETQY
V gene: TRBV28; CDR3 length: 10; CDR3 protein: ASSLSSYEQY
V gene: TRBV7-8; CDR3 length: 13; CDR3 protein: ASSFGGGMAYEQY
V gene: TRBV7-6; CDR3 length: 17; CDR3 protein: ASSLVWARDRGVDYEQY
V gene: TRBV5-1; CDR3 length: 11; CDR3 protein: ASSLEDSYEQY
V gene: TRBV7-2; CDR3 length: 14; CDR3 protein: ASSLDPGGVPYEQY
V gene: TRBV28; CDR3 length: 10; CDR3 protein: AISGSYNEQF
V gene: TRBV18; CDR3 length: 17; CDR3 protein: ASSPRAGEGRGGNQPQH
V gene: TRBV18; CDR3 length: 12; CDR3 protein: ASSPGYQTYEQY
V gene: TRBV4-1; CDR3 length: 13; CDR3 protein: ASSQYRDSNQPQH
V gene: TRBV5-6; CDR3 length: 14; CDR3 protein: ASSQRTSSFADTQY
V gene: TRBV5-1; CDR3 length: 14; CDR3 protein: ASSAGTRSSYNEQF
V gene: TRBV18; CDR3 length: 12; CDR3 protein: ASSPRPNVDEQF
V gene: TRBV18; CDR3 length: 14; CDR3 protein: ASSPSLAGGPSEQY
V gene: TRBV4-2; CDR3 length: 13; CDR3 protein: ATRGGTLNTGELF
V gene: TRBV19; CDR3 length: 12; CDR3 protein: ASRRDGNTGELF
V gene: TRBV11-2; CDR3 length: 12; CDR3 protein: ASSLDPKLNIQY
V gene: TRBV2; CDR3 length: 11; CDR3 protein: ASRPGRNQPQH